Each of the 8 T cell receptor beta chains below was sequenced from the same sample in a study of beta chain features in type 1 diabetes (dated by TCRdb to 2016 to 2019). What the research found in general, with its limitations: Type 1 diabetes patients showed a moderate but significant shortening of TCRB CDR3 length in all four CD4+ subsets.

Libraries were built with the immunoSEQ multiplex PCR assay. The entire isolated RNA was reverse transcribed using the High Capacity cDNA Reverse Transcription Kit, and thus expressed TCRB transcripts were sequenced. TCRdb's version of the immuneACCESS table is confined to in-frame rearrangements and falls short of the full clone set. An unresolved V gene accounts for under half of the shortfall where checked; the remainder is of unknown origin. In all, the sample holds 140,000 to 150,000 clones, and about 13% of those were seen once. Under 1.5% of the sample lies in the top ten. Their specific antigens are unknown. The sample was central memory CD4+ T cells from blood. The source is a young man with type 1 diabetes.

This clone occurred a few times. The gene calls are TRBV27 and TRBJ1-6; no clear D. Trimming removed 6 bases from V and 6 bases from J, with 6 bases in between. The CDR3 totals 12 residues. Germline CDR1 MNHEY, CDR2 SMNVEV (reference sequence). CDR3 sequence: CASRASNSPLHF. DNA of the CDR3: TGTGCCAGCAGGGCCAGTAATTCACCCCTCCACTTT.

The chain combines TRBV25-1 with TRBJ2-5; possibly TRBD1 for D (6 bases). The V gene lost 5 bases and the J gene lost 3 bases, with 10 bases spanning the gap. The CDR3 is 13 residues long. The germline V gene encodes CDR1 MGHDK and CDR2 SYGVNS. The CDR3 bases are TGTGCCAGCAGTTCAGGGGCCGAAGAGACCCAGTACTTC. This encodes CASSSGAEETQYF.

J is TRBJ2-7 and V is TRBV23-1, with D tentatively TRBD1 (6 bases). TRBV23-1 carries the ORF label, with uncertain function. Trimming stripped 6 bases from V and 1 base from J, with 19 bases between. This CDR3 has 16 residues. The CDR3 is CASRFERIQGSYEQYF. The CDR3 nucleotides read TGCGCCAGCAGATTCGAAAGGATCCAGGGGTCCTACGAGCAGTACTTC.

As to this clone: Given a far larger clone just one base away, this is likely a sequencing read error. Within the sample, other DNA sequences also encode this same CDR3. The V gene is TRBV7-9, the J gene TRBJ1-2, with 7 bases matching TRBD1. With 5 bases clipped from V and 8 bases from J, the junction kept 14 bases outside the gene matches. CDR1 and CDR2 from the germline V gene are SEHNR and FQNEAQ (reference sequence). This CDR3 has 15 amino acids. CDR3 amino acids: CASSPEGGGGRGYTF. The CDR3 DNA reads TGTGCCAGCAGCCCCGAAGGGGGAGGGGGCCGAGGCTACACCTTC.

The genes are TRBV28 and TRBJ1-5; 8 bases fit TRBD1. CDR3 length equals 15 residues. From germline, CDR1 is MDHEN and CDR2 SYDVKM. With V trimmed by 1 base and J by 3 bases, 2 bases remained unmatched. The DNA of the CDR3 is TGTGCCAGCAGTTTATTACAGGGGGACAATCAGCCCCAGCATTTT. Its protein is CASSLLQGDNQPQHF.

CDR3 amino acids: CASSLTGATAGEKLFF. DNA of the CDR3: TGTGCCAGCAGCTTAACGGGAGCCACGGCGGGTGAAAAACTGTTTTTT. This chain joins TRBV7-9 and TRBJ1-4; no clear D. CDR3 length: 16 amino acids. V lost 2 bases and J 7 bases, leaving 17 bases between the germline ends. Per the germline V gene, CDR1 is SEHNR and CDR2 is FQNEAQ (reference sequence).

This clone occurred a few times. The rearrangement joins TRBV29-1 to TRBJ2-1; D call uncertain. Germline V lookup: CDR1 SQVTM, CDR2 ANQGSEA. This CDR3 region has 13 residues. Trimming removed 2 bases at V and 4 bases at J, with 9 bases between. CDR3 nucleotides: TGCAGCGTTGAACGGTCCCAGTACAATGAGCAGTTCTTC. Translating it yields CSVERSQYNEQFF.

Only a few counts were recorded for this clone. The chain employs TRBV2 and TRBJ2-7; D gene uncertain. The germline CDR1 and CDR2 sequences are SNHLY and FYNNEI. V lost 0 bases and J lost 0, with 6 bases in between. CDR3 length: 14 residues. The CDR3 is CASSEAWSSYEQYF. Here the CDR3 DNA reads TGTGCCAGCAGTGAAGCTTGGAGCTCCTACGAGCAGTACTTC.